Listed below are T cell receptor beta chains from one sample, sequenced in a study of CD4 T cells in relation to SARS-CoV-2 and coronaviruses. Method: immunoSEQ multiplex PCR; TCRdb's copy keeps in-frame clones and lacks some. Here the sample spans roughly 38,000 clones, approximately 80% being singletons. The antigens these receptors bind are not known. Sequenced material: naive CD4+ T cells from PBMCs, cultured in vitro. These receptors came from an adult with COVID-19. The CDR3 runs from the conserved cysteine through the conserved F or W. D genes are given only for firm matches. Clone size is not always given. Where it is, it says once, few, many or a class for expanded clones.

D gene | J gene | V gene | clone size | CDR3 DNA | CDR3 protein
- | TRBJ2-2 | TRBV4-1 | - | TGCGCCAGCAGCCATGCCAGCGGGTCCCCCGGGGAGCTGTTTTTT | CASSHASGSPGELFF
TRBD2 | TRBJ2-4 | TRBV3-1/TRBV3-2 | - | TGTGCCAGCAGCTTAACTAGCGGGAGAACCAAAAACATTCAGTACTTC | CASSLTSGRTKNIQYF
TRBD2 | TRBJ2-3 | TRBV18 | - | TGTGCCAGCTCACCGATTGCGGGAGGGTTCACAGATACGCAGTATTTT | CASSPIAGGFTDTQYF
- | TRBJ2-7 | TRBV7-2 | - | TGTGCCAGCAGCCCAGGTTTCGGCTACGAGCAGTACTTC | CASSPGFGYEQYF
- | TRBJ2-7 | TRBV10-1 | few | TGCGCCAGCAGTGAGGCGGCCTCCTACGAGCAGTACTTC | CASSEAASYEQYF
- | TRBJ1-5 | TRBV28 | - | TGTGCCAGCAGTTTATATGGACGGCCCCAGCATTTT | CASSLYGRPQHF
- | TRBJ1-2 | TRBV24-1 | - | TGTGCCACCAGTGGCGGACAGACCCCCTATGGCTACACCTTC | CATSGGQTPYGYTF
- | TRBJ2-3 | TRBV12-3/TRBV12-4 | once | TGTGCCAGCAGTCTCCGGGGGGATACGCAGTATTTT | CASSLRGDTQYF
- | TRBJ2-1 | TRBV18 | - | TGTGCCAGCTCACCAATGGCGGGAATTGGGGAGCAGTTCTTC | CASSPMAGIGEQFF
- | TRBJ2-5 | TRBV7-8 | - | TGTGCCTCCCGAAGGCAGGGAACTCAAGAGACCCAGTACTTC | CASRRQGTQETQYF
- | TRBJ2-7 | TRBV5-6 | - | TGTGCCAGCAGCTTTGGGCAGGGCGGCGTCTACGAGCAGTACTTC | CASSFGQGGVYEQYF
- | TRBJ2-1 | TRBV7-9 | - | TGTGCCAGCAGCTCGATCAGAAATCCTCGAGGGTTCTTC | CASSSIRNPRGFF
- | TRBJ2-1 | TRBV28 | - | TGTGCCACCAAGCGGGCCAACAATGAGCAGTTCTTC | CATKRANNEQFF
- | TRBJ1-2 | TRBV19 | - | TGTGCCAGTAGTATTCTCGGGGGGCGAGCCCAAAACTATGGCTACACCTTC | CASSILGGRAQNYGYTF
TRBD1 | TRBJ1-5 | TRBV2 | - | TGTGCCAGCAGGGGACTTCTGACAGGGTATAATCAGCCCCAGCATTTT | CASRGLLTGYNQPQHF
- | TRBJ2-7 | TRBV20-1 | few | TGCAGTGCTCGCGGCGCCTACGAGCAGTACTTC | CSARGAYEQYF
TRBD1 | TRBJ2-3 | TRBV24-1 | once | TGTGCCACCAGTGCCCCAACCGGGACAGGCTACACAGATACGCAGTATTTT | CATSAPTGTGYTDTQYF
TRBD2 | TRBJ2-1 | TRBV27 | - | TGTGCCAGCAGTTCCTTAGCGGGAGTTCTTATTGAGCAGTTCTTC | CASSSLAGVLIEQFF
- | TRBJ1-1 | TRBV15 | - | TGTGCCACCAGCAGAGAACAGGGTCATACTGAAGCTTTCTTT | CATSREQGHTEAFF
- | TRBJ2-7 | TRBV6-5 | - | TGTGCCAGCAGTACCGGCATGGGGACATCATACGAGCAGTACTTC | CASSTGMGTSYEQYF
TRBD2 | TRBJ2-7 | TRBV5-1 | - | TGCGCCAGCAGCTTCGACGGACTAGCGGGAGGGGGGTCCTACGAGCAGTACTTC | CASSFDGLAGGGSYEQYF
- | TRBJ2-3 | TRBV5-4 | - | TGTGCCAGCACCCGTTGGGCCTCAGATACGCAGTATTTT | CASTRWASDTQYF
- | TRBJ1-5 | TRBV2 | - | TGTGCCAGCGGAGGCGCGGGATGGAGTCAGCCCCAGCATTTT | CASGGAGWSQPQHF
- | TRBJ2-1 | TRBV7-9 | - | TGTGCCAGCAGCCAAGGGCGCTCCTACAATGAGCAGTTCTTC | CASSQGRSYNEQFF
- | TRBJ1-6 | TRBV6-6 | - | TGTGCCACCACGAGGGACGCCTTCACCCTCCACTTT | CATTRDAFTLHF
TRBD1 | TRBJ2-2 | TRBV9 | - | TGTGCCAGCAGCTGGGACAGCGGGGAGCTGTTTTTT | CASSWDSGELFF
TRBD1 | TRBJ1-2 | TRBV7-2 | few | TGTGCCAGCAGCTTCGACAGGGTCTATGGCTACACCTTC | CASSFDRVYGYTF